The entry below describes one T cell receptor beta chain. No cognate antigen has been identified for it. Base qualities are not recorded, but no much larger clone differs from it by a single base. These data are taken from a study of patients and donors after allogeneic stem cell transplantation (dated by TCRdb to 2018 to 2020). The library was prepared using RT-PCR. These reads were obtained on a NextSeq 550. The raw public reads went through TCRdb reprocessing: fastp at Q25, MiXCR clone calling, in-frame beta chains kept. Entries that share a CDR3 protein sequence are merged under the most common genes and DNA. This sample holds 920,000 or so distinct CDR3 sequences; around 17% were observed only once. Of the sample, around 6% falls within the top ten clones. V is trimmed back by 2 bases and J by 2 bases, and the junction contains 9 bases that no gene match accounts for. Measured from the cysteine to the phenylalanine, the CDR3 is 16 residues long. Only the CDR3 DNA is retained, 48 bases long and in frame from the first base.

The sample was blood, either unsorted or a sorted T cell fraction (not recorded which). The chain is made from TRBV12-3 or TRBV12-4 and TRBJ2-7; TRBD2 aligns with 7 central bases. The receptor was derived from a human donor who was either an allogeneic HSCT recipient or a stem cell or donor lymphocyte infusion donor (not recorded which). It is not recorded whose cells these are; they may come from a transplant donor. The DNA reads as follows: TGTGCCAGCAGTTTAAAGGCGGGAGTAATCCCCTACGAGCAGTACTTC. It translates to CASSLKAGVIPYEQYF.